The TCR beta chain described here comes from a study of OX40 agonist ivuxolimab in advanced cancers. Study-wide background: All patients had ivuxolimab intravenously every 2 weeks at 0.01 to 10 mg/kg.

Note on this clone: Antigen unknown.

Clones were read by immunoSEQ multiplex PCR, and TCRdb kept only the in-frame ones, dropping some. The sample yields about 69,000 clones, approximately 86% seen once. Whole-study findings and limits: Relative to CD4+ cells, CD8+ T cells on average had more expanded clones. Low normalized T-cell clonal expansion also characterized some of the nonresponders.

Trimming removed 2 bases from V and 5 bases from J, with 15 bases in between. Germline lookup yields CDR1 SGHTA and CDR2 FQGNSA. This CDR3 region has 15 residues. This TCR came from an adult with an advanced solid tumor such as melanoma, head and neck, liver or kidney cancer. Material: CD4+ or CD8+ T cells sorted from blood, obtained in a trial of the OX40 agonist ivuxolimab. The V call is TRBV7-2, the J call TRBJ1-1; the D gene is possibly TRBD1 (5 bases). The CDR3 bases are TGTGCCAGCAGCTTATTTCTAGGGGCTGGGACTGAAGCTTTCTTT. Its translation is CASSLFLGAGTEAFF.